These 31 T cell receptor beta chains were sequenced from one sample in a study of T cell changes during pregnancy in multiple sclerosis. Sequencing was performed with immunoSEQ multiplex PCR; in TCRdb, only in-frame clones are kept and a portion is missing. The sample contains tens of thousands of clones, under 95% of which appear only once. The sample consisted of CD4+ T cells from peripheral blood mononuclear cells, taken in the second trimester of pregnancy. These receptors originate from a female donor with multiple sclerosis, enrolled in a pregnancy study.

V usage is TRBV5-4 and J usage is TRBJ2-3; TRBD2 matches 15 bases. Losses at the gene ends were 3 bases for V and 4 bases for J; bases not matched to a gene: 3. The CDR3 extends over 16 amino acids. Germline lookup yields CDR1 SGHNT and CDR2 YYREEE (reference sequence). CDR3: CASSSGLAGGADTQYF. CDR3 bases: TGTGCCAGCAGCTCGGGACTAGCGGGAGGAGCAGATACGCAGTATTTT.

This clone was seen once. The chain recombines TRBV5-1 with TRBJ2-1; 7 bases map to TRBD2. Germline assignment: CDR1 SGHRS and CDR2 YFSETQ. V shed 4 bases, J shed 10 bases, and the junction held 11 bases outside the gene matches. The CDR3 extends over 14 amino acids. CDR3 bases: TGCGCCAGCAGCCCAGTACGGGAGGTTGCGGAGCAGTTCTTC. Translated, it gives CASSPVREVAEQFF.

This chain connects TRBV19 to TRBJ2-7; a possible D gene is TRBD1 (5 bases). The CDR3 totals 15 residues. Germline lookup yields CDR1 LNHDA and CDR2 SQIVND (reference sequence). V dropped 5 bases and J dropped 3 bases, with 17 bases sitting between them. The CDR3 sequence: CASSLPGRAIYEQYF. In DNA form, the CDR3 reads TGTGCCAGTAGTCTCCCCGGCAGGGCCATCTACGAGCAGTACTTC.

V usage is TRBV5-1 and J usage is TRBJ1-4; 9 nucleotides align to TRBD1. CDR3 length: 15 amino acids. Germline CDR1 is SGHRS and CDR2 is YFSETQ. Trimming removed 1 base from V and 7 bases from J; junction bases left unmatched: 5. The CDR3: CASSLPPGQGEKLFF. CDR3 coding DNA: TGCGCCAGCAGCTTGCCACCGGGACAGGGTGAAAAACTGTTTTTT.

V gene TRBV15 combines with J gene TRBJ1-2; maybe TRBD1 (5 bases). V was pared by 0 bases and J by 6 bases, with 8 bases between. This CDR3 comprises 13 residues. Germline values: CDR1 LNHNV, CDR2 YYDKDF (reference sequence). The CDR3 DNA follows: TGTGCCACCAGCAGAGATTGGGGCAATGGCTACACCTTC. Translation: CATSRDWGNGYTF.

Only one count was recorded for this clone. The chain recombines TRBV7-9 with TRBJ2-1; 12 bases fit TRBD2. Germline V gene data show CDR1 as SEHNR and CDR2 as FQNEAQ (reference sequence). The CDR3 totals 15 residues. The junction had 7 bases not matched to a gene; V was cut back by 4 bases and J by 9 bases. The CDR3 loop reads CASSSSGRASSEQFF. The CDR3, as DNA: TGTGCCAGCAGCTCTAGCGGGAGGGCAAGTAGTGAGCAGTTCTTC.

The rearrangement uses TRBV19 and TRBJ1-5, with 11 bases lining up with TRBD1. Trimming cost V 4 bases and J 1 base; bases outside gene matches: 3. Germline lookup yields CDR1 LNHDA and CDR2 SQIVND (reference sequence). This CDR3 has 16 amino acids. The CDR3 region is CASSTRDRGSNQPQHF. The CDR3 nucleotides are TGTGCCAGTAGTACAAGGGACAGGGGGAGCAATCAGCCCCAGCATTTT.

V gene TRBV5-4 combines with J gene TRBJ2-7; TRBD2 agrees at 14 bases. Germline assignment: CDR1 SGHNT and CDR2 YYREEE (reference sequence). The CDR3 runs 17 residues. Unmatched junction bases numbered 10, after V lost 4 bases and J lost 4 bases. The CDR3 sequence: CASSPTGTSGGGYEQYF. CDR3 DNA: TGTGCCAGCAGCCCGACCGGGACTAGCGGGGGAGGATACGAGCAGTACTTC.

This clone was seen more than once but under ten times. This chain connects TRBV19 to TRBJ2-1, with TRBD2 matching 7 bases. CDR3 size: 15 residues. Unmatched junction bases numbered 9, after V lost 3 bases and J lost 7 bases. Germline V gene lookup returns CDR1 LNHDA and CDR2 SQIVND (reference sequence). The CDR3 nucleotides are TGTGCCAGTAGTATTTTTGCGGGAGTTGGTAATGAGCAGTTCTTC. Its protein product is CASSIFAGVGNEQFF.

The chain uses TRBV5-1 and TRBJ2-7; 13 bases match TRBD2. Germline V CDR1 and CDR2: SGHRS, YFSETQ. This CDR3 has 15 residues. With V trimmed by 4 bases and J by 2 bases, 3 bases remained unmatched. The CDR3 DNA reads TGCGCCAGCAGCGGGGGACTAGCGGGAACCTACGAGCAGTACTTC. Translated: CASSGGLAGTYEQYF.

J is TRBJ2-2 and V is TRBV6-5, with 10 bases aligning to TRBD1. V lost 6 bases and J lost 3; bases outside the gene matches: 4. This CDR3 has 15 residues. The V gene's germline CDR1 is MNHEY and CDR2 SVGAGI. The CDR3 coding sequence is TGTGCCAGCAGGACGGACAGGGGGTACACCGGGGAGCTGTTTTTT. Encoded protein: CASRTDRGYTGELFF.

The chain recombines TRBV25-1 with TRBJ2-5; 10 nucleotides match TRBD1. The CDR3 contains 15 residues. V shed 8 bases, J shed 2 bases, and the junction held 8 bases outside the gene matches. Germline V gives CDR1 MGHDK, CDR2 SYGVNS. CDR3 loop: CASAAGTGAQETQYF. In nucleotides, the CDR3 is TGTGCCAGCGCCGCCGGGACAGGGGCTCAAGAGACCCAGTACTTC.

This rearrangement joins TRBV7-2 to TRBJ1-1; a weak D match, TRBD1 (6 bases). There are 15 residues in the CDR3. Trimming shortened V by 1 base and J by 1 base, and 10 bases separated the two germline ends. Germline-derived CDR1 and CDR2 are SGHTA and FQGNSA. CDR3 sequence reads: CASSLVPRGNTEAFF. Written as DNA, the CDR3 is TGTGCCAGCAGCTTAGTTCCCAGGGGGAACACTGAAGCTTTCTTT.

The V call is TRBV19, the J call TRBJ1-5, with TRBD1 identical over 8 bases. Germline V gene data show CDR1 as LNHDA and CDR2 as SQIVND (reference sequence). CDR3 size: 15 residues. V dropped 5 bases and J dropped 6; count of bases not matched to a gene: 9. The CDR3 coding sequence is TGTGCCAGTAGTTACCCAGGGGGCGCGGGTCAGCCCCAGCATTTT. Translated, it gives CASSYPGGAGQPQHF.

The rearrangement uses TRBV28 and TRBJ2-7, with D perhaps matching TRBD2 (7 bases). V was shortened by 4 bases and J by 5 bases, with 24 bases between the two germline ends. CDR1 is MDHEN and CDR2 is SYDVKM in the germline V gene. The CDR3 runs to 17 residues. DNA for the CDR3: TGTGCCAGCAGTTATACAGGGATCCCGCAGGGACTAAACGAGCAGTACTTC. It specifies CASSYTGIPQGLNEQYF.

This chain joins TRBV6-5 and TRBJ1-3; the match to TRBD1 covers 8 bases. The V segment lost 8 bases and the J segment 4 bases; nucleotides outside the gene matches: 7. Germline V gene sequence: CDR1 MNHEY, CDR2 SVGAGI. The CDR3 extends over 14 amino acids. CDR3 sequence (DNA): TGTGCCAGCCAACTCAGGGGGCCCGGAAACACCATATATTTT. As protein: CASQLRGPGNTIYF.

This chain connects TRBV11-2 to TRBJ1-2; D perhaps matches TRBD1 (5 bases). Trimming pared 5 bases from V and 4 bases from J, leaving 14 bases between. Germline V CDR1 and CDR2: SGHAT, FQNNGV. This CDR3 region has 14 residues. CDR3 protein: CASSRLDRAYGYTF. In DNA, the CDR3 is TGTGCCAGCAGCCGCCTCGACAGAGCCTATGGCTACACCTTC.

This clone has a handful of counts. The V gene is TRBV5-5, the J gene TRBJ2-7, with a tentative D call TRBD1 (5 bases). CDR1 is SGHKS, CDR2 YYEKEE, per germline (reference sequence). V dropped 0 bases and J dropped 9 bases, with 16 bases sitting between them. CDR3 length: 14 residues. The CDR3 DNA sequence: TGTGCCAGCAGCTTGGAAGGGCCCAGGGTGGGGCAGTACTTC. Its translation is CASSLEGPRVGQYF.

The rearrangement links TRBV19 to TRBJ1-3, with D unresolved. The V gene lost 5 bases and the J gene lost 4 bases, with 9 bases spanning the gap. Germline V gene sequence: CDR1 LNHDA, CDR2 SQIVND (reference sequence). The CDR3 sequence is 13 residues long. This CDR3 reads CASSPRGGNTIYF. CDR3 coding DNA: TGTGCCAGTAGTCCCCGCGGAGGAAACACCATATATTTT.

The chain has TRBV7-9 and TRBJ2-5; 7 bases match TRBD1. This CDR3 has 14 residues. Germline assignment: CDR1 SEHNR and CDR2 FQNEAQ (reference sequence). V dropped 5 bases and J dropped 4; count of bases not matched to a gene: 7. For the CDR3, the DNA is TGTGCCAGCAGCCTCCGGGACAGCGGAGAGACCCAGTACTTC. Protein sequence: CASSLRDSGETQYF.

V gene TRBV5-6 combines with J gene TRBJ2-2; D gene unclear. This CDR3 contains 15 residues. The V gene lost 0 bases and the J gene lost 2 bases, with 8 bases spanning the gap. Germline V gene lookup returns CDR1 SGHDT and CDR2 YYEEEE. The CDR3 DNA is TGTGCCAGCAGCTTGGTGGCCCGCAACACCGGGGAGCTGTTTTTT. Translation: CASSLVARNTGELFF.

This clone was seen just once. J is TRBJ2-7 and V is TRBV4-2; TRBD2 aligns across 12 bases. The V gene end was trimmed by 4 bases and the J gene end by 0 bases; junction bases not matched to a gene: 4. Looked up from germline, CDR1 is LGHNA and CDR2 is YNFKEQ. This CDR3 comprises 16 residues. The CDR3 spells CASSPGLAGPSYEQYF. The CDR3 DNA is TGTGCCAGCAGCCCCGGACTAGCGGGACCCTCCTACGAGCAGTACTTC.

V and J are TRBV5-1 and TRBJ2-3; TRBD2 matches 10 bases. Unmatched junction bases numbered 12, after V lost 3 bases and J lost 2 bases. This CDR3 spans 18 amino acids. Looked up from germline, CDR1 is SGHRS and CDR2 is YFSETQ. CDR3 nucleotide sequence: TGCGCCAGCAGCTCCGACTTACTAGCGGGAAGACACACAGATACGCAGTATTTT. Amino acids: CASSSDLLAGRHTDTQYF.

In this sample, this clone turned up once. The chain couples TRBV9 to TRBJ2-3, with 7 bases that match TRBD2. V was pared by 0 bases and J by 5 bases, with 6 bases of the junction left unmatched. The CDR3 consists of 15 residues. CDR1 and CDR2 (germline): SGDLS, YYNGEE. CDR3 coding DNA: TGTGCCAGCAGCGTAGGGGGGGGAACCCGAGATACGCAGTATTTT. Translated, it gives CASSVGGGTRDTQYF.

The V and J genes are TRBV4-3 and TRBJ2-3; the D gene is possibly TRBD2 (6 bases). This CDR3 has 13 residues. Trimming left V 0 bases short and J 13 bases short, with 14 bases between. Germline CDR1 LGHNA, CDR2 YSLEER. The CDR3 spells CASSQDRAGSEYF. CDR3 DNA: TGCGCCAGCAGCCAAGATAGGGCGGGGTCGGAGTATTTT.

This rearrangement joins TRBV5-6 to TRBJ2-7; D is undetermined. This CDR3 is built from 13 residues. Germline V gene sequence: CDR1 SGHDT, CDR2 YYEEEE. The V and J ends lost 0 bases and 5 bases respectively, with 9 bases between them. CDR3 loop: CASSLDGIDEQYF. The DNA of the CDR3 is TGTGCCAGCAGCTTGGATGGCATCGACGAGCAGTACTTC.

This chain links TRBV18 with TRBJ2-3; 7 bases match TRBD1. Germline V gene sequence: CDR1 KGHSH, CDR2 LQKENI. The CDR3 totals 14 residues. With 2 bases clipped from V and 4 bases from J, the junction kept 3 bases outside the gene matches. In DNA, the CDR3 is TGTGCCAGCTCACCAAAGGGGGCGGCAGATACGCAGTATTTT. It encodes CASSPKGAADTQYF.

V and J are TRBV27 and TRBJ1-1; 9 bases fit TRBD1. The V and J ends lost 5 bases and 2 bases, in that order; junction bases with no gene match: 9. Looked up from germline, CDR1 is MNHEY and CDR2 is SMNVEV (reference sequence). This CDR3 comprises 16 residues. This CDR3 is CASSLGQGSINTEAFF. The CDR3 region has the DNA TGTGCCAGCAGTCTAGGACAGGGGAGCATTAACACTGAAGCTTTCTTT.

The chain is built from TRBV10-3 and TRBJ1-5; TRBD1 might be the D (6 bases). The CDR3 has 17 amino acids. The germline V gene encodes CDR1 ENHRY and CDR2 SYGVKD. Trimming took 0 bases from V and 0 from J, leaving 12 bases between them. The CDR3 reads CAISESPRGGSNQPQHF. DNA for the CDR3: TGTGCCATCAGTGAGTCCCCGAGAGGGGGTAGCAATCAGCCCCAGCATTTT.

CDR3 loop: CASSGTGGAEDTQYF. CDR3 bases: TGTGCCAGCAGTGGGACAGGGGGCGCGGAAGATACGCAGTATTTT. The chain couples TRBV2 to TRBJ2-3; 11 bases fit TRBD1. V shed 4 bases and J 5 bases; nucleotides not matched to a gene: 5. The CDR3 is 15 amino acids. The germline gives CDR1 SNHLY, CDR2 FYNNEI.

The genes are TRBV5-4 and TRBJ2-7, with TRBD1 identical over 9 bases. Trimming cost V 4 bases and J 3 bases; bases outside gene matches: 2. Germline CDR1 reads SGHNT; CDR2 reads YYREEE (reference sequence). The CDR3 covers 13 residues. The DNA of the CDR3 is TGTGCCAGCAGCCGGGGACAGGGCTACGAGCAGTACTTC. Its protein product is CASSRGQGYEQYF.